The text below deals with one TCR beta chain. Its target is unknown. The gene symbols are mouse symbols. The CDR3 extends 1 residue past the end of the read, so its final part is completed from the germline J gene. Looked up from germline, CDR1 is SGHSA and CDR2 is FRNQAP. CDR3 length equals 15 residues. Losses at the gene ends were 5 bases for V and 3 bases for J; bases not matched to a gene: 4. This entry is derived from a study of tissue T cells after allogeneic stem cell transplantation. Produced via immunoSEQ multiplex PCR; TCRdb's table is partial and in-frame only. The table has approximately 8,000 clones, roughly 49% seen once. Study-wide results and caveats: Within patients, tissue anatomy strongly shaped TCR repertoire composition. Tissue-detected TCR repertoire was only partly captured by blood and spleen T cells.

Regarding time point: mouse harvest day 7 after allogeneic transplant. The graft held 10^6 splenic CD5+ T cells and 10^7 T-cell-depleted bone marrow cells. Tissues came from B6→BALB/c major-mismatch GVHD mice at day 7 or 14. The sequenced material came from gut tissue. The chain links TRBV16 to TRBJ1-4, with 9 nucleotides matching TRBD1. The TCR comes from a female BALB/c mouse given C57BL/6 T cells with graft-versus-host disease after an allogeneic hematopoietic cell transplant. The CDR3: CASSPTGGPNERLFF. Incomplete CDR3 DNA: TGTGCAAGCAGCCCAACAGGGGGCCCCAACGAAAGATTATTT.